This TCR beta chain was obtained from a study of T cell responses to AZD1222 COVID-19 vaccine. Profiling relied on immunoSEQ multiplex PCR, and the TCRdb table lists in-frame clones only, not all of them. This sample has 120,000 or so clones, with 92% found just once. In this sample, this clone turned up once. This receptor was obtained from an adult in good health. Sequences were derived from peripheral blood, sampled on day 0 of AZD1222 vaccination.

Here the CDR3 reads CASSTGTSGVYEQYF. DNA for the CDR3: TGCGCCAGCAGCACCGGGACTAGCGGTGTTTACGAGCAGTACTTC. V and J are TRBV5-1 and TRBJ2-7; 11 positions match TRBD2. This CDR3 contains 15 residues. Germline V CDR1 and CDR2: SGHRS, YFSETQ. V shed 4 bases and J 4 bases; nucleotides not matched to a gene: 7.